This entry concerns a single TCR beta chain. Its target is not known. This record comes from a study of CD8 T cells in ankylosing spondylitis. Broader study findings: A motif in TCR beta, a set of 8 or 9 highly homologous variants, appeared characteristic of ankylosing spondylitis blood.

TCRdb reprocessed the 5' RACE reads with MiXCR, giving one entry per CDR3 protein. Among roughly 700,000 distinct CDR3 sequences listed, around 20% were seen once. The CDR3 loop spans 16 amino acids. Per the germline V gene, CDR1 is SGHVS and CDR2 is FNYEAQ. V lost 3 bases to trimming and J lost 7 bases; unmatched junction nucleotides: 12. The chain uses TRBV7-6 and TRBJ2-1, with TRBD1 matching over 7 bases. The receptor's source is a male donor with ankylosing spondylitis. The sample consisted of blood, either unsorted or a sorted T cell fraction (not recorded which). The CDR3 DNA follows: TGTGCCAGCAGCTTCGGCCCCGACAGGGTGGCTAATGAGCAGTTCTTC. This gives the protein CASSFGPDRVANEQFF.